The entry below gives a single TCR beta chain sequence along with its context. Its antigen is not identified. Both TRBC1 and TRBC2 were covered by a beta constant-region primer of two equimolar oligonucleotides. The ligated cDNA underwent four PCR rounds using SP2 and nested alpha and beta constant-region primers. TCRdb re-called the UMI-ligation and nested PCR reads through MiXCR, storing one row per CDR3 protein. The table lists about 120,000 distinct CDR3 sequences, 35% to 40% of them singletons. CDR3 size: 16 residues. Trimming removed 0 bases from V and 3 bases from J, with 15 bases in between. Germline V gene data show CDR1 as DFQATT and CDR2 as SNEGSKA (reference sequence). These data are taken from a study of naive and memory T cell subsets. Study results and caveats: Diversity fell and Gini index rose from naive through CM, EM, EMRA.

The specimen sequenced was central memory CD4+ T cells from blood. The sequence was collected from a human donor in good health. The chain carries TRBV20-1 and TRBJ2-1, with D unclear. The CDR3, as DNA: TGCAGTGCTAGAGATGTTCGACCCCTGGGCTACAATGAGCAGTTCTTC. This translates into CSARDVRPLGYNEQFF.